This T cell receptor (beta chain) was recovered during a study of cytomegalovirus exposure and HLA in healthy donors. The V gene's germline CDR1 is LGHNA and CDR2 YNFKEQ. Trimming removed 0 bases at V and 7 bases at J, with 10 bases between. The CDR3 extends over 15 amino acids. PCR was performed using 60 Vbeta and 13 Jbeta primers. Clones were sequenced by immunoSEQ multiplex PCR, and TCRdb holds only the in-frame ones, with some missing. The repertoire holds 130,000 or so clones, with roughly 74% as singletons. The rearrangement uses TRBV4-2 and TRBJ1-6; D perhaps matches TRBD1 (5 bases). The receptor's source is a man aged 35 to 55 in good health and CMV-seropositive. The sample comprised PBMCs. DNA of the CDR3: TGTGCCAGCAGCCAAGATGGGCAGGGAAATTCACCCCTCCACTTT. Translating gives CASSQDGQGNSPLHF.